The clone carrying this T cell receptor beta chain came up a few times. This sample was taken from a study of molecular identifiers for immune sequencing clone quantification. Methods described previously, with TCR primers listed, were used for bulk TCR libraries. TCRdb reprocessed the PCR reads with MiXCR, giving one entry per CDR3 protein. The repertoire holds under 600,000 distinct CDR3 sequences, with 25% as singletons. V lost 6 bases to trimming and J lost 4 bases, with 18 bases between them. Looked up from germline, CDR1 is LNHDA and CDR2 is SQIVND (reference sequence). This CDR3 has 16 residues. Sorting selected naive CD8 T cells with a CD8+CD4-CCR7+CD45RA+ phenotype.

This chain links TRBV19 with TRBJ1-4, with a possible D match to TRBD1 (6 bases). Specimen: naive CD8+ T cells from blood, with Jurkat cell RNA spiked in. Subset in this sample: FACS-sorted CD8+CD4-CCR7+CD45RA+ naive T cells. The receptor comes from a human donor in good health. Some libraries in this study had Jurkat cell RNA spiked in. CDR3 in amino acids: CASSPDRDRLNEKLFF. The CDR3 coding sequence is TGTGCCAGTAGCCCGGACCGAGACAGGCTTAATGAAAAACTGTTTTTT.